One sample yielded the 2 T cell receptor beta chains listed below, sequenced in a study of blood T cells in healthy people across ages. A second 7 to 11 cycle PCR used barcoded and J-beta primers. TCRdb independently ran MiXCR on the 5' RACE reads; one entry per CDR3 protein. The sample carries nearly 800,000 distinct CDR3 sequences, more than 55% recorded once. Sequencing input: blood. The receptor set was obtained from a man in his forties or fifties in good health.

This clonotype was recorded a few times. The rearrangement joins TRBV20-1 to TRBJ2-5, with D unresolved. The germline V gene encodes CDR1 DFQATT and CDR2 SNEGSKA (reference sequence). The CDR3 contains 13 residues. V was pared by 3 bases and J by 2 bases, with 10 bases between. This CDR3 reads CSASTPNQETQYF. For the CDR3, the DNA is TGCAGTGCTAGTACCCCCAATCAAGAGACCCAGTACTTC.

The V and J genes are TRBV7-2 and TRBJ2-4, with 8 bases identical to TRBD1. The CDR3 length is 16 residues. Germline V gene sequence: CDR1 SGHTA, CDR2 FQGNSA. The V and J ends lost 5 bases and 0 bases, in that order; junction bases with no gene match: 6. The CDR3 loop is CASSLDRGLAKNIQYF. CDR3 sequence (DNA): TGTGCCAGCAGCCTCGACAGGGGTCTAGCCAAAAACATTCAGTACTTC.